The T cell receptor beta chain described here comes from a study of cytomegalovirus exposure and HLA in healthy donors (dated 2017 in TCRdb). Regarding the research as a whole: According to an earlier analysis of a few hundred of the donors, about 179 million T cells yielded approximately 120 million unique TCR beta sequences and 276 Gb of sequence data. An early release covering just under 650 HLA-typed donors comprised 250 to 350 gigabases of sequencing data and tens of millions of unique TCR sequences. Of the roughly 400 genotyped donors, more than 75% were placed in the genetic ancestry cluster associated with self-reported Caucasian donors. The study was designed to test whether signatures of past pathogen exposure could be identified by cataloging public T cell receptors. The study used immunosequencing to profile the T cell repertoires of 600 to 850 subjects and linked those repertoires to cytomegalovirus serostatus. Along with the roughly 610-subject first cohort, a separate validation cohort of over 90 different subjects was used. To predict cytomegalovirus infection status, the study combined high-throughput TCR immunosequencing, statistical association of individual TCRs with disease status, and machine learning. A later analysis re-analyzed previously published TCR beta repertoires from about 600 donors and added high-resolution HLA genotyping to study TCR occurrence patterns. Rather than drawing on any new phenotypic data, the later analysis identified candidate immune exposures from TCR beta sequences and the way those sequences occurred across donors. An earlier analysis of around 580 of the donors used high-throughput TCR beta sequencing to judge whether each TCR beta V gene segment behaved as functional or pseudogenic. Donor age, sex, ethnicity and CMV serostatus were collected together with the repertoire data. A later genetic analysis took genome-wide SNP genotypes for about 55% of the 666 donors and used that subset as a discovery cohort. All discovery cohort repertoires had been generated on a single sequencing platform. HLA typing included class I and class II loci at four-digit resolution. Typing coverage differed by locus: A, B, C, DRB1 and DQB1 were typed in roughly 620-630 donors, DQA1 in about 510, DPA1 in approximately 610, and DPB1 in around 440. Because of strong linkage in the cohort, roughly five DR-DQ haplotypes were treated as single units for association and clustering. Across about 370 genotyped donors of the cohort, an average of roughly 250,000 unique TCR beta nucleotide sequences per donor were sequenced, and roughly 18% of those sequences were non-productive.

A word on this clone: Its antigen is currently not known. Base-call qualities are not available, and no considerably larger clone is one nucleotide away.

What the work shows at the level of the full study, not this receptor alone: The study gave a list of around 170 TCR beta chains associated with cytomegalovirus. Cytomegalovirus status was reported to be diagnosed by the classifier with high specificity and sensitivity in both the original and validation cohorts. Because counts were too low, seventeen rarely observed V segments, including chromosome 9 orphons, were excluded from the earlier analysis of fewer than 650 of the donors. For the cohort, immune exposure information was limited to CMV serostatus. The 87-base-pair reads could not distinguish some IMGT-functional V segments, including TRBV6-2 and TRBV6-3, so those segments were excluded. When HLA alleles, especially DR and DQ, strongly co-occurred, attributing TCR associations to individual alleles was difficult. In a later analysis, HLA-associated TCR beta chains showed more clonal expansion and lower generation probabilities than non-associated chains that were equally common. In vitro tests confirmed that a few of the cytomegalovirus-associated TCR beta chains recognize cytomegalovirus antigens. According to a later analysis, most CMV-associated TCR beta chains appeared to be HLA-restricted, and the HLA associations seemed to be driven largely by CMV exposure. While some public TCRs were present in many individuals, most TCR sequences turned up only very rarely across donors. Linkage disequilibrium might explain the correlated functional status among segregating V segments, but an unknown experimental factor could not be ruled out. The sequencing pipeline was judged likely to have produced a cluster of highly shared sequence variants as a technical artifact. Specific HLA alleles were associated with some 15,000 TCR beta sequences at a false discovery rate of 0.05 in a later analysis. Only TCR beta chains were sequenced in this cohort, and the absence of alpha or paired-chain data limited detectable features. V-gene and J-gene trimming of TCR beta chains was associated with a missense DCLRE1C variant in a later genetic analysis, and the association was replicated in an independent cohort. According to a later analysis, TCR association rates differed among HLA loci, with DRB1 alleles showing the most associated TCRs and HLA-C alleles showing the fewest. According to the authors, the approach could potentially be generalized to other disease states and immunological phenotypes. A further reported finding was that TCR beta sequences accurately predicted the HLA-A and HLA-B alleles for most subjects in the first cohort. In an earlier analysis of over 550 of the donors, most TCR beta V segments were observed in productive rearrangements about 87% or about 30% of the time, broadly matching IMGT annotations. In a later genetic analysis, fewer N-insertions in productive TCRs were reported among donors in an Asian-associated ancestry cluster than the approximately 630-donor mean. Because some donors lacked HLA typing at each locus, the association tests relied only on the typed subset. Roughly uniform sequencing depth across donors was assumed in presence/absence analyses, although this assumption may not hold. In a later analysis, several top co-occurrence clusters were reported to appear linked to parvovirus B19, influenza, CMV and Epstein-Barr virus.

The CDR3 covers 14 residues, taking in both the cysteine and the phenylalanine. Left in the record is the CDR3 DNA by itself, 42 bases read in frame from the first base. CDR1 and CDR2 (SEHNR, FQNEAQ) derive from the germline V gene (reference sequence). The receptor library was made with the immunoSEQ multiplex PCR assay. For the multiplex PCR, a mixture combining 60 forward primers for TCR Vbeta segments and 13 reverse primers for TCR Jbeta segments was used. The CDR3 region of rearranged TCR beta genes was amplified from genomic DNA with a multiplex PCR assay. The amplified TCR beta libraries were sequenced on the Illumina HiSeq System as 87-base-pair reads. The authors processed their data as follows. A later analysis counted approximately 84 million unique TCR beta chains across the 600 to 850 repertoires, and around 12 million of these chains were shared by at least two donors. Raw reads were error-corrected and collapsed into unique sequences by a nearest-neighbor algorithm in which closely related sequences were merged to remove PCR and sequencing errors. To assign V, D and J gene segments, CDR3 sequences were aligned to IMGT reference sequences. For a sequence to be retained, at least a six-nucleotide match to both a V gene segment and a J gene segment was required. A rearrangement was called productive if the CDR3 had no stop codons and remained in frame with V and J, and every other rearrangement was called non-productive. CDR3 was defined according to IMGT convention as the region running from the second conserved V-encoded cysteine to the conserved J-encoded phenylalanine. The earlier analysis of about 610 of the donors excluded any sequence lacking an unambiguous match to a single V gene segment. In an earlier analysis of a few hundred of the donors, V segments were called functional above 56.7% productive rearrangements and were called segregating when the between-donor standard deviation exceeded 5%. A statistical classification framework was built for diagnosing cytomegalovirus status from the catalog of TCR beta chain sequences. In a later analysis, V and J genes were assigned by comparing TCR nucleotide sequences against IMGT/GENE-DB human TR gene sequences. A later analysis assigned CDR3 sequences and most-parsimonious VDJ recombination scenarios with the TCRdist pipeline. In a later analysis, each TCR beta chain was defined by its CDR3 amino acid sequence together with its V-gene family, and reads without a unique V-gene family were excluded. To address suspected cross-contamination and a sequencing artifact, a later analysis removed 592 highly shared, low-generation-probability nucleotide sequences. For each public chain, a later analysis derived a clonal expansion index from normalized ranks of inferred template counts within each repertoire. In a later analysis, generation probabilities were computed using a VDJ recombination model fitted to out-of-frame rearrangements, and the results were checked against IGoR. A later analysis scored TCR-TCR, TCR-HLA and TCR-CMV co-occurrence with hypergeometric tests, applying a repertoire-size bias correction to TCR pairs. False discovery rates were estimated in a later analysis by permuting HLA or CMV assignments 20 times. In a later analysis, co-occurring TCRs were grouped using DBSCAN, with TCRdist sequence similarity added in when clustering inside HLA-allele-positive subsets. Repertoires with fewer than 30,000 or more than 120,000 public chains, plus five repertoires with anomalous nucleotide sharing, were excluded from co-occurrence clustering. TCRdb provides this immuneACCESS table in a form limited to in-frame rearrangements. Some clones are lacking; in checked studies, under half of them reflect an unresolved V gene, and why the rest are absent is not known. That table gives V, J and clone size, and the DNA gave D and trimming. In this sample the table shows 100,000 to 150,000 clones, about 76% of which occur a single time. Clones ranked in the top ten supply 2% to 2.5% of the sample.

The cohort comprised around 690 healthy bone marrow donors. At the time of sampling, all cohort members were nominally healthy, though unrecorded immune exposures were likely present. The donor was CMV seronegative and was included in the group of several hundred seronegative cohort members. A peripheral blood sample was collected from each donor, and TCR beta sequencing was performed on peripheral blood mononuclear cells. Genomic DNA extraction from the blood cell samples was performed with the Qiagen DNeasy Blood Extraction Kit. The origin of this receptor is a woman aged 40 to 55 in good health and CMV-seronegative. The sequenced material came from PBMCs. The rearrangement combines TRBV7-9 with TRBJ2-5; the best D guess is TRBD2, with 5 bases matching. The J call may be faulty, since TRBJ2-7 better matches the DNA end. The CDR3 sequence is CASSLTGTSYEQYF. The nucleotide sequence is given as TGTGCCAGCAGCTTAACGGGAACGTCCTACGAGCAGTACTTC.